The present T cell receptor beta chain was sequenced within a study of PD-1 blockade in classical Hodgkin lymphoma. The study, taken as a whole, reports: CD4+ but not CD8+ TCR diversity rose significantly by C4D1. Reasons behind the repertoire differences stay unclear, perhaps disease activity or earlier therapy. Newly diagnosed patients had diversity similar to the baseline diversity of complete responders.

Each of the patients experienced relapse following autologous stem cell transplantation, and their brentuximab vedotin exposure differed. V lost 4 bases and J lost 6, with 7 bases in between. CDR1 SGDLS and CDR2 YYNGEE come from the germline V gene. The CDR3 consists of 12 residues. With respect to this clone: Its antigen is as yet unknown.

Profiling relied on immunoSEQ multiplex PCR, and the TCRdb table lists in-frame clones only, not all of them. The table records roughly 90,000 clones, 80% to 90% of them present only once. This specimen was peripheral blood mononuclear cells (PBMCs), taken before the second cycle of nivolumab. The origin of this receptor is a human donor with classical Hodgkin lymphoma. The chain links TRBV9 to TRBJ2-2; D gene uncertain. CDR3 amino acids: CASSPSAGELFF. DNA of the CDR3: TGTGCCAGCAGCCCCTCTGCCGGGGAGCTGTTTTTT.